This is a list of T cell receptor beta chains from one sample in a study of blood T cell repertoires in COVID-19. The data were produced by immunoSEQ multiplex PCR, yet TCRdb's version contains in-frame clones alone and is incomplete. Of 220,000 or so clones in the sample, around 89% were seen once. Sequencing input: PBMCs or T cells enriched from blood (not recorded which). The receptors stem from a man in his fifties who had been exposed to COVID-19. Both conserved end residues are part of each CDR3. D genes are given only for firm matches. Clone size is not always given. Where it is, it says once, few, many or a class for expanded clones.

V gene: TRBV5-1
J gene: TRBJ2-5
D gene: TRBD1
clone size: -
CDR3 protein: CASSLHRGSETQYF
CDR3 DNA: TGCGCCAGCAGCTTGCACAGGGGATCAGAGACCCAGTACTTC

V gene: TRBV5-1
J gene: TRBJ2-1
D gene: -
clone size: -
CDR3 protein: CASSFGGGDFNEQFF
CDR3 DNA: TGCGCCAGCAGCTTCGGAGGGGGCGATTTCAATGAGCAGTTCTTC

V gene: TRBV14
J gene: TRBJ2-7
D gene: -
clone size: -
CDR3 protein: CASSRQAGYEQYF
CDR3 DNA: TGTGCCAGCAGCCGTCAAGCGGGCTACGAGCAGTACTTC

V gene: TRBV20-1
J gene: TRBJ1-1
D gene: -
clone size: -
CDR3 protein: CSASQVRTEAFF
CDR3 DNA: TGCAGTGCTAGTCAGGTTCGGACTGAAGCTTTCTTT

V gene: TRBV3-1/TRBV3-2
J gene: TRBJ1-4
D gene: TRBD1
clone size: -
CDR3 protein: CASSQDWGRSWDREEKLFF
CDR3 DNA: TGTGCCAGCAGCCAAGATTGGGGTCGCTCATGGGACAGGGAGGAAAAACTGTTTTTT

V gene: TRBV20-1
J gene: TRBJ2-3
D gene: TRBD2
clone size: -
CDR3 protein: CSASSGGKDTQYF
CDR3 DNA: TGCAGTGCTAGTAGCGGGGGAAAAGATACGCAGTATTTT

V gene: TRBV18
J gene: TRBJ1-4
D gene: TRBD1
clone size: -
CDR3 protein: CASSPWTGASEKLFF
CDR3 DNA: TGTGCCAGCTCACCTTGGACAGGGGCGAGTGAAAAACTGTTTTTT

V gene: TRBV5-1
J gene: TRBJ2-2
D gene: -
clone size: -
CDR3 protein: CASSLPQGSITGELFF
CDR3 DNA: TGCGCCAGCAGCTTGCCCCAGGGTTCTATTACCGGGGAGCTGTTTTTT

V gene: TRBV5-1
J gene: TRBJ2-2
D gene: TRBD2
clone size: -
CDR3 protein: CASGSLAGGAGELFF
CDR3 DNA: TGCGCCAGCGGATCACTAGCGGGAGGAGCCGGGGAGCTGTTTTTT

V gene: TRBV13
J gene: TRBJ2-1
D gene: -
clone size: -
CDR3 protein: CASSLGRRAVEQFF
CDR3 DNA: TGTGCCAGCAGCTTAGGCCGCAGGGCGGTTGAGCAGTTCTTC

V gene: TRBV6-2/TRBV6-3
J gene: TRBJ1-5
D gene: -
clone size: once
CDR3 protein: CASSYSIRRGSNQPQHF
CDR3 DNA: TGTGCCAGCAGTTACTCGATTCGCAGGGGAAGCAATCAGCCCCAGCATTTT

V gene: TRBV21-1
J gene: TRBJ1-5
D gene: -
clone size: -
CDR3 protein: CASSSPGEGNQPQHF
CDR3 DNA: TGTGCCAGCAGCAGCCCCGGGGAGGGCAATCAGCCCCAGCATTTT

V gene: TRBV6-5
J gene: TRBJ1-1
D gene: TRBD1
clone size: -
CDR3 protein: CASSYSSRGRTEAFF
CDR3 DNA: TGTGCCAGCAGTTACTCTAGCAGGGGGCGAACTGAAGCTTTCTTT

V gene: TRBV6-1
J gene: TRBJ1-1
D gene: -
clone size: -
CDR3 protein: CASSEREGSEAFF
CDR3 DNA: TGTGCCAGCAGTGAAAGGGAGGGGTCTGAAGCTTTCTTT

V gene: TRBV7-2
J gene: TRBJ1-5
D gene: -
clone size: -
CDR3 protein: CASSLSWGRGQPQHF
CDR3 DNA: TGTGCCAGCAGCTTATCGTGGGGGCGAGGTCAGCCCCAGCATTTT

V gene: TRBV2
J gene: TRBJ1-4
D gene: TRBD1
clone size: -
CDR3 protein: CASIGDRGYEKLFF
CDR3 DNA: TGTGCCAGCATCGGGGACAGGGGTTATGAAAAACTGTTTTTT

V gene: TRBV15
J gene: TRBJ1-6
D gene: -
clone size: once
CDR3 protein: CATSPTNSPLHF
CDR3 DNA: TGTGCCACCAGCCCTACCAATTCACCCCTCCACTTT

V gene: TRBV5-1
J gene: TRBJ1-5
D gene: TRBD1
clone size: -
CDR3 protein: CASRPGGSNQPQHF
CDR3 DNA: TGCGCCAGCAGACCAGGGGGGTCCAATCAGCCCCAGCATTTT

V gene: TRBV28
J gene: TRBJ2-3
D gene: TRBD1
clone size: once
CDR3 protein: CASRDIPGQSTDTQYF
CDR3 DNA: TGTGCCAGCAGGGATATTCCGGGACAGTCCACAGATACGCAGTATTTT

V gene: TRBV6-6
J gene: TRBJ1-2
D gene: -
clone size: -
CDR3 protein: CASSVRQTVNYGYTF
CDR3 DNA: TGTGCCAGCAGTGTAAGACAGACAGTAAACTATGGCTACACCTTC

V gene: TRBV2
J gene: TRBJ1-3
D gene: TRBD1
clone size: -
CDR3 protein: CASSEAGGTGRNTIYF
CDR3 DNA: TGTGCCAGCAGTGAAGCCGGTGGGACAGGGCGAAACACCATATATTTT

V gene: TRBV28
J gene: TRBJ1-1
D gene: -
clone size: -
CDR3 protein: CATFDGGRNTEAFF
CDR3 DNA: TGTGCCACTTTCGACGGAGGGAGGAACACTGAAGCTTTCTTT

V gene: TRBV4-1
J gene: TRBJ1-5
D gene: -
clone size: -
CDR3 protein: CASSQVGGGTNQPQHF
CDR3 DNA: TGCGCCAGCAGCCAAGTTGGGGGAGGTACCAATCAGCCCCAGCATTTT

V gene: TRBV24-1
J gene: TRBJ2-3
D gene: TRBD1
clone size: -
CDR3 protein: CATSDLTGGPFTDTQYF
CDR3 DNA: TGTGCCACCAGTGATCTGACAGGGGGACCGTTCACAGATACGCAGTATTTT

V gene: TRBV7-2
J gene: TRBJ1-2
D gene: -
clone size: once
CDR3 protein: CASSWTGQGYGYTF
CDR3 DNA: TGTGCCAGCAGCTGGACGGGCCAGGGCTATGGCTACACCTTC

V gene: TRBV18
J gene: TRBJ2-1
D gene: -
clone size: -
CDR3 protein: CASSPRLGGDEQFF
CDR3 DNA: TGTGCCAGCTCACCACGACTCGGCGGCGATGAGCAGTTCTTC

V gene: TRBV30
J gene: TRBJ1-6
D gene: -
clone size: -
CDR3 protein: CAWSPGGGSPLHF
CDR3 DNA: TGTGCCTGGAGCCCGGGCGGAGGATCACCCCTCCACTTT

V gene: TRBV28
J gene: TRBJ1-5
D gene: TRBD1
clone size: -
CDR3 protein: CASTTGQGAFQPQHF
CDR3 DNA: TGTGCCAGCACCACCGGACAGGGGGCATTTCAGCCCCAGCATTTT

V gene: TRBV10-2
J gene: TRBJ1-2
D gene: TRBD1
clone size: once
CDR3 protein: CASSQTYTGGLGYTF
CDR3 DNA: TGCGCCAGCAGTCAAACCTATACAGGGGGCTTGGGCTACACCTTC

V gene: TRBV15
J gene: TRBJ1-6
D gene: -
clone size: -
CDR3 protein: CATSSSGGYYNSPLHF
CDR3 DNA: TGTGCCACCAGCAGCTCCGGCGGCTACTATAATTCACCCCTCCACTTT

V gene: TRBV21-1
J gene: TRBJ2-3
D gene: -
clone size: -
CDR3 protein: CASSPPRGSTDTQYF
CDR3 DNA: TGTGCCAGCAGCCCCCCCCGGGGTTCCACAGATACGCAGTATTTT

V gene: TRBV28
J gene: TRBJ1-2
D gene: TRBD1
clone size: -
CDR3 protein: CASSDLPGQGRGYTF
CDR3 DNA: TGTGCCAGCAGTGACCTCCCGGGACAGGGGCGAGGCTACACCTTC

V gene: TRBV9
J gene: TRBJ2-1
D gene: -
clone size: -
CDR3 protein: CASSPSQGLYSNEQFF
CDR3 DNA: TGTGCCAGCAGCCCTTCCCAGGGGCTTTACAGCAATGAGCAGTTCTTC

V gene: TRBV3-1/TRBV3-2
J gene: TRBJ1-1
D gene: TRBD1
clone size: -
CDR3 protein: CASSLTGAEAFF
CDR3 DNA: TGTGCCAGCAGCTTGACAGGGGCTGAAGCTTTCTTT

V gene: TRBV5-1
J gene: TRBJ1-3
D gene: TRBD1
clone size: -
CDR3 protein: CASSPNQGAGGNTIYF
CDR3 DNA: TGCGCCAGCAGCCCAAATCAGGGGGCGGGTGGAAACACCATATATTTT

V gene: TRBV5-4
J gene: TRBJ2-3
D gene: -
clone size: -
CDR3 protein: CASSLSWLGTDTQYF
CDR3 DNA: TGTGCCAGCAGCTTGAGTTGGCTAGGCACAGATACGCAGTATTTT

V gene: TRBV3-1/TRBV3-2
J gene: TRBJ2-4
D gene: TRBD1
clone size: once
CDR3 protein: CASSGTGVPPQKRIQYF
CDR3 DNA: TGTGCCAGCAGCGGCACAGGGGTCCCCCCTCAAAAACGTATTCAGTACTTC

V gene: TRBV27
J gene: TRBJ2-7
D gene: -
clone size: -
CDR3 protein: CASSYQTPGSRFSVAYEQYF
CDR3 DNA: TGTGCCAGCAGTTACCAGACCCCGGGATCCCGTTTTTCGGTCGCCTACGAGCAGTACTTC

V gene: TRBV19
J gene: TRBJ2-1
D gene: TRBD1
clone size: -
CDR3 protein: CASTQTAGTGARNEQFF
CDR3 DNA: TGTGCCAGTACCCAAACAGCCGGGACAGGGGCCCGAAATGAGCAGTTCTTC

V gene: TRBV5-6
J gene: TRBJ2-5
D gene: TRBD1
clone size: -
CDR3 protein: CASSLANYIGQGETQYF
CDR3 DNA: TGTGCCAGCAGCTTGGCCAATTATATAGGACAGGGAGAGACCCAGTACTTC